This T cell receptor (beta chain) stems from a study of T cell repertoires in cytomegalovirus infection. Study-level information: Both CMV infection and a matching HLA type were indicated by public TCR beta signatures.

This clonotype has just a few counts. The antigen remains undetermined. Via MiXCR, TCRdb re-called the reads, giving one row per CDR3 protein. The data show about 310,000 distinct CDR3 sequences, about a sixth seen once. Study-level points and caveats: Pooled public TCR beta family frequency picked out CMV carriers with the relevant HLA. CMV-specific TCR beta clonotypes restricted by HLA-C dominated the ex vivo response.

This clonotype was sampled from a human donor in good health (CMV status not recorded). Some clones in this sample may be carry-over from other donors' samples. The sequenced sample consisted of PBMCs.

The DNA for the CDR3 is TGTGCCAGCAGCGTCGGGACTAGCGGACCCACCGGGGAGCTGTTTTTT. It is translated as CASSVGTSGPTGELFF. The V and J genes are TRBV9 and TRBJ2-2, with 11 bases matching TRBD2. The ends lost 2 bases at V and 4 bases at J; junction bases unmatched: 4. The CDR3 length is 16 residues. Per germline, CDR1 SGDLS and CDR2 YYNGEE.